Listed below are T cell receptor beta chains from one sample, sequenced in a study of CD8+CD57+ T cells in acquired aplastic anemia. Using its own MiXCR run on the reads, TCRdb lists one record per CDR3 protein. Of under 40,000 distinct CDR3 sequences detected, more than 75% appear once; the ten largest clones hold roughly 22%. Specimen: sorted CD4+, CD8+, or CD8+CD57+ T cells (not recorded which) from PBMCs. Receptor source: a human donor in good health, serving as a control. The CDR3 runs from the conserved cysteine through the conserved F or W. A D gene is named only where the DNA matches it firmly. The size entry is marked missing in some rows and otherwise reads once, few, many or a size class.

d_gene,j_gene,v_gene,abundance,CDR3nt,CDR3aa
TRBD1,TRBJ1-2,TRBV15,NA,TGTGCCACCAGAAAAGACAGGGGAGTCTATGGCTACACCTTC,CATRKDRGVYGYTF
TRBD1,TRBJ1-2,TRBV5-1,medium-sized,TGCGCCAGCAGCTCCGGGACAGGGGACTATGGCTACACCTTC,CASSSGTGDYGYTF
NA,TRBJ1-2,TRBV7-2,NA,TGTGCCAGCAGCACTCACTCGGGAGCGGACTATGGCTACACCTTC,CASSTHSGADYGYTF
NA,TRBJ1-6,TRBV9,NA,TGTGCCAGCAGCGTTACGGTGGGGGACGGGGGTTCACCCCTCCACTTT,CASSVTVGDGGSPLHF
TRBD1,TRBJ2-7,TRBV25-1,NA,TGTGCCAGCAGCGTTCTCAGACAGGGAAATAGGGACGAGCAGTACTTC,CASSVLRQGNRDEQYF
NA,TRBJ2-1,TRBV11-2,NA,TGTGCCAGCAGCCCGCGCGACGTGACTACGAATGATGAGCAGTTCTTC,CASSPRDVTTNDEQFF
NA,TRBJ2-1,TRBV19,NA,TGTGCCAGTAGTGATAGGGGCAATGAGCAGTTCTTC,CASSDRGNEQFF
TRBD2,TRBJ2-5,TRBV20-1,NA,TGCAGTGCTAGAGATAGCCTAGCGGGGGGGCAAGAGACCCAGTACTTC,CSARDSLAGGQETQYF
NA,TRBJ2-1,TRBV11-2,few,TGTGCCAGCAGGCAAGGGGGGGCCCTGTACAATGAGCAGTTCTTC,CASRQGGALYNEQFF
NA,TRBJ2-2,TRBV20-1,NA,TGCAGTGCTAGAGGCGGGGCGAACACCGGGGAGCTGTTTTTT,CSARGGANTGELFF
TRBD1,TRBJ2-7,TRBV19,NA,TGTGCCAGTAGTATAGACGGGACAGGGGACTACGAGCAGTACTTC,CASSIDGTGDYEQYF
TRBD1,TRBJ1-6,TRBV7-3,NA,TGTGCCAGCAGCTTAACGTCAGGGGGTTCCCTCCACTTT,CASSLTSGGSLHF
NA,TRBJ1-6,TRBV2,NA,TGTGCCAGCAGTGATACTAGGGAAGTTAATTCACCCCTCCACTTT,CASSDTREVNSPLHF
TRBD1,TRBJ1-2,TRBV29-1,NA,TGCAGCGTGTCGGACAGGGGGCCAGGAGGCTACACCTTC,CSVSDRGPGGYTF
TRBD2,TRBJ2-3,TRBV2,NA,TGTGCCAGCAGTGGCCGGGAGGCGCAGTATTTT,CASSGREAQYF
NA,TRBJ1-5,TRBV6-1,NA,TGTGCAGGAGGAGAGGTGGATCGGGGTCAGCCCCAGCATTTT,CAGGEVDRGQPQHF
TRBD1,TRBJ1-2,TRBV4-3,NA,TGCGCCAGCAGCCAAGACCCTAAGGGACAGGGAAATGGCTACACCTTC,CASSQDPKGQGNGYTF
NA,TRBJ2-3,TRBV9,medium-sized,TGTGCCAGCAGCTTCCGGACAGATATCACAGATACGCAGTATTTT,CASSFRTDITDTQYF
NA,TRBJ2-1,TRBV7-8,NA,TGTGCCAGCAGCTTAGTATCCGGGAGCTCCTACAATGAGCAGTTCTTC,CASSLVSGSSYNEQFF
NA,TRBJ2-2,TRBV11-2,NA,TGTGCCAGCAGCTTAGGAAGCGGGCCGCGACGGGGGGAGCTGTTTTTT,CASSLGSGPRRGELFF
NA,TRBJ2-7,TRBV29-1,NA,TGCAGCGTCGGGAGAAAGTTAAGCTACGAGCAGTACTTC,CSVGRKLSYEQYF
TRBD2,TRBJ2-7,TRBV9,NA,TGTGCCAGCAGCCTGCGGGAGGGCCCTTGGGAGCAGTACTTC,CASSLREGPWEQYF
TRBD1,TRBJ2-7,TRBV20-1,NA,TGCAGTGCTAGTAAGGGACAGGGGGTGATAGAGGAGCAGTACTTC,CSASKGQGVIEEQYF
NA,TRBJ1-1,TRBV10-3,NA,TGTGCCAGCAGTTTAACCGGGAACACTGAAGCTTTCTTT,CASSLTGNTEAFF
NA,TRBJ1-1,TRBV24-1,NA,TGTGCCACCAGTGATCCCCCCATAGACTCTGAAGCTTTCTTT,CATSDPPIDSEAFF
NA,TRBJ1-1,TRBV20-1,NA,TGCAGTGCTGGTGGGATTGGCAAAACTGAAGCTTTCTTT,CSAGGIGKTEAFF
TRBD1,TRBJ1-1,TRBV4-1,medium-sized,TGCGCCAGCTTGGCCTGGGGGACAGGGGGGACTGAAGCTTTCTTT,CASLAWGTGGTEAFF
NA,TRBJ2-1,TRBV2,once,TGTGCCAGGTCCGGGACTGGTTCCTACAATGAGCAGTTCTTC,CARSGTGSYNEQFF
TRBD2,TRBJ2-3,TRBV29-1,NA,TGCAGCGTTGACGACCCTTGGGAGGGAGACACAGATACGCAGTATTTT,CSVDDPWEGDTDTQYF
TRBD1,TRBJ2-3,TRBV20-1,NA,TGCAGTGCTAGCCCCGACAGGGAAGAGGCAGATACGCAGTATTTT,CSASPDREEADTQYF
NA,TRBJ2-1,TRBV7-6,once,TGTGCCAGCAGTCGAGGGGGTTCGTACAATGAGCAGTTCTTC,CASSRGGSYNEQFF
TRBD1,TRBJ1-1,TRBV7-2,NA,TGTGCCAGCAGCGGACAGGGGGCTACTGAAGCTTTCTTT,CASSGQGATEAFF
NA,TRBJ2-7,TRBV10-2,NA,TGCGCCAGCAGTGAGTCAGGGACTTACTCCTACGAGCAGTACTTC,CASSESGTYSYEQYF
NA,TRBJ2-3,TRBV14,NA,TGTGCCAGCAGCCAAGATGTAGGAACGATAGTAGATACGCAGTATTTT,CASSQDVGTIVDTQYF
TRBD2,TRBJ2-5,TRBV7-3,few,TGTGCCAGCAGCCCGACTAGCCGGTGGGAGACCCAGTACTTC,CASSPTSRWETQYF
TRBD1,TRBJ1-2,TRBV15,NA,TGTGCCACCGAGGACAGGGCCTATGGCTACACCTTC,CATEDRAYGYTF
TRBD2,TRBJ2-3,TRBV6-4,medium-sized,TGTGCCAGCAGTGATCTAGCGGGGGCTGATACGCAGTATTTT,CASSDLAGADTQYF
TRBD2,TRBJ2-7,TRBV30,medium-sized,TGTGCCTGGAGCTCTAGCGGGGGTTACGAGCAGTACTTC,CAWSSSGGYEQYF
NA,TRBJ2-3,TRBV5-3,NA,TGTGCCAGCAGCTCTAAGGGGGATACGCAGTATTTT,CASSSKGDTQYF
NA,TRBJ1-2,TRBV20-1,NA,TGCAGTGCTAGGGGGGGAGGGGGTGGCTACACCTTC,CSARGGGGGYTF
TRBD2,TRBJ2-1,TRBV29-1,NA,TGCAGCGTAGTGAGCGGGGGGGCCGCGTACAATGAGCAGTTCTTC,CSVVSGGAAYNEQFF
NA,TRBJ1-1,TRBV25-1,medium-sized,TGTGCCAGCAGTGAATCCTCACGGGTGAACACTGAAGCTTTCTTT,CASSESSRVNTEAFF
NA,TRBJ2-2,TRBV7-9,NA,TGTGCCAGCAGACTTACCGGGGAGCTGTTTTTT,CASRLTGELFF
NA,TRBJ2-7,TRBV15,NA,TGTGCCACCAGCAGAGATCCAGGGTACGAGCAGTACTTC,CATSRDPGYEQYF
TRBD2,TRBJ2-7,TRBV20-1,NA,TGCAGTGCTAGAGATGCGGGAGGGACCTACGAGCAGTACTTC,CSARDAGGTYEQYF
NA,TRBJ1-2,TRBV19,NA,TGTGCCAGTAGTGCAGGGATCTATGGCTACACCTTC,CASSAGIYGYTF
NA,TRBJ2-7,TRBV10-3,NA,TGTGCCAGCAGACCCCATCTACTCTCCTACGAGCAGTACTTC,CASRPHLLSYEQYF
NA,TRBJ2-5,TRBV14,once,TGTGCCAGCAGCCAATACGGGACCCAGTACTTC,CASSQYGTQYF
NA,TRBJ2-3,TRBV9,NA,TGTGCCAGCAGCACCTTCACAGATACGCAGTATTTT,CASSTFTDTQYF
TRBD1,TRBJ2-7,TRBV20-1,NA,TGCAGTGCTCTTACCGGGACAGGAAACTCCTACGAGCAGTACTTC,CSALTGTGNSYEQYF
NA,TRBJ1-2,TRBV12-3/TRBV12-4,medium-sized,TGTGCCAGCAGCTTACCCGGAGGCTATGGCTACACCTTC,CASSLPGGYGYTF